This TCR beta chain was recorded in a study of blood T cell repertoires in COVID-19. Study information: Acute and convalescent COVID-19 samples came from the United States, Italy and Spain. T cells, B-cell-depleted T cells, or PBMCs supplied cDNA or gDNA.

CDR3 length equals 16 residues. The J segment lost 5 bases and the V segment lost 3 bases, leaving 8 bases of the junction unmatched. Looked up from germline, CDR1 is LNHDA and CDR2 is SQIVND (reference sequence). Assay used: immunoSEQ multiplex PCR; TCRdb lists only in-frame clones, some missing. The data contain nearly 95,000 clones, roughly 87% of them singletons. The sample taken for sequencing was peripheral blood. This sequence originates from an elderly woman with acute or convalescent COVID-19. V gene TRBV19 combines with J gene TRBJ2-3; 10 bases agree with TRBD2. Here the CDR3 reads CASSIRVAGGLDTQYF. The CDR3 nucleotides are TGTGCCAGTAGTATTAGGGTAGCGGGAGGTTTAGATACGCAGTATTTT.